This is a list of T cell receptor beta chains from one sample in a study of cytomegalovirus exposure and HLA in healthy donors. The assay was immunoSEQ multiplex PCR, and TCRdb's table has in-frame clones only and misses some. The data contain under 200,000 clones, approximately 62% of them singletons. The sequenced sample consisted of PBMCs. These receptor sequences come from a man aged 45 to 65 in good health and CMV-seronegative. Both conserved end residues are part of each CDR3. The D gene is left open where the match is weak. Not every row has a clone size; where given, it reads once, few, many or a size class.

CASSREGYEQYF | TGTGCCAGCAGCAGGGAGGGCTACGAGCAGTACTTC | NA | TRBJ2-7 | TRBV6-5 | TRBD2
CASSSGTGRNTGELFF | TGTGCCAGCAGCTCCGGGACAGGGCGTAACACCGGGGAGCTGTTTTTT | NA | TRBJ2-2 | TRBV7-2 | TRBD1
CASSEGAGPNSPLHF | TGTGCCAGCAGTGAAGGCGCAGGGCCTAATTCACCCCTCCACTTT | NA | TRBJ1-6 | TRBV6-1 | NA
CASSPGRYEQYF | TGTGCCAGCAGCCCAGGAAGGTACGAGCAGTACTTC | once | TRBJ2-7 | TRBV14 | NA
CASSQDRIRDYGYTF | TGTGCCAGCAGCCAAGATCGAATCCGAGACTATGGCTACACCTTC | NA | TRBJ1-2 | TRBV14 | NA
CASSRDGGYGYTF | TGTGCCAGCAGTCGCGACGGGGGGTACGGCTACACCTTC | NA | TRBJ1-2 | TRBV6-5 | NA
CAIPQRLFTSGGAADTQYF | TGTGCCATCCCACAGCGCCTCTTTACTAGCGGGGGGGCTGCGGATACGCAGTATTTT | few | TRBJ2-3 | TRBV19 | TRBD2
CASSFSGTNISGNTIYF | TGCGCCAGCAGCTTCTCGGGAACCAACATCTCTGGAAACACCATATATTTT | NA | TRBJ1-3 | TRBV5-1 | NA
CASSSARGPTYEQYF | TGTGCCAGCAGCTCAGCCCGGGGTCCCACCTACGAGCAGTACTTC | NA | TRBJ2-7 | TRBV7-2 | NA
CASTGGQYLNTGELFF | TGTGCCAGCACAGGAGGACAGTACCTTAACACCGGGGAGCTGTTTTTT | few | TRBJ2-2 | TRBV18 | NA
CASTRLQGLNQPQHF | TGTGCCAGTACTAGATTACAGGGGTTAAATCAGCCCCAGCATTTT | NA | TRBJ1-5 | TRBV19 | TRBD1
CASSMRGLADTGELFF | TGTGCCAGTAGTATGAGGGGACTAGCGGACACCGGGGAGCTGTTTTTT | NA | TRBJ2-2 | TRBV19 | TRBD2
CASSLRTGGEDTQYF | TGCGCCAGCAGCTTAAGGACAGGGGGCGAAGATACGCAGTATTTT | few | TRBJ2-3 | TRBV5-1 | TRBD1
CASSPDTSTNEKLFF | TGCGCCAGCAGCCCGGACACCTCAACTAATGAAAAACTGTTTTTT | once | TRBJ1-4 | TRBV5-1 | NA
CASSLQGASYNEQFF | TGTGCCAGCAGCCTCCAGGGGGCCTCCTACAATGAGCAGTTCTTC | NA | TRBJ2-1 | TRBV7-2 | TRBD1
CASRLGGYRDSPLHF | TGTGCCAGCAGGCTCGGGGGTTACAGAGATTCACCCCTCCACTTT | NA | TRBJ1-6 | TRBV6-5 | NA
CATDRTAYEQYF | TGTGCCACGGACAGGACCGCCTACGAGCAGTACTTC | NA | TRBJ2-7 | TRBV28 | TRBD1
CASSTLGQTSYEQYF | TGTGCCAGTAGTACTCTCGGACAGACTTCCTACGAGCAGTACTTC | NA | TRBJ2-7 | TRBV19 | NA
CASSPPEGYGYTF | TGTGCCAGCAGTCCCCCTGAGGGCTATGGCTACACCTTC | once | TRBJ1-2 | TRBV28 | NA
CASSLRDRAYGYTF | TGTGCCAGTAGTCTCCGGGACAGGGCCTATGGCTACACCTTC | NA | TRBJ1-2 | TRBV19 | TRBD1
CASSVDRGHGYTF | TGTGCCAGCAGCGTCGACAGGGGACATGGCTACACCTTC | NA | TRBJ1-2 | TRBV7-9 | TRBD1
CATSRDWRQSSYEQYF | TGTGCCACCAGCAGAGATTGGAGACAGAGCTCCTACGAGCAGTACTTC | few | TRBJ2-7 | TRBV15 | NA
CASSLTVGLPNTEAFF | TGTGCCAGCAGCTTAACGGTGGGGCTTCCGAACACTGAAGCTTTCTTT | NA | TRBJ1-1 | TRBV13 | NA
CASSPLARSTDTQYF | TGTGCCAGCAGCCCCCTAGCCCGTAGCACAGATACGCAGTATTTT | NA | TRBJ2-3 | TRBV7-8 | NA
CASSGGPGTGNGYTF | TGTGCCAGCAGCGGCGGACCCGGGACAGGGAATGGCTACACCTTC | NA | TRBJ1-2 | TRBV9 | TRBD1
CASSFGNTEAFF | TGTGCCAGCAGCTTCGGGAACACTGAAGCTTTCTTT | NA | TRBJ1-1 | TRBV7-9 | NA
CASSSPGGINEQFF | TGTGCCAGCAGCTCCCCTGGGGGCATAAATGAGCAGTTCTTC | NA | TRBJ2-1 | TRBV11-3 | NA
CASSPPGNTPYGYTF | TGTGCCAGCAGCCCCCCAGGGAATACACCGTATGGCTACACCTTC | NA | TRBJ1-2 | TRBV7-6 | NA
CATSREGPGQGFNGYTF | TGTGCCACCAGCAGAGAGGGACCGGGACAGGGGTTCAATGGCTACACCTTC | few | TRBJ1-2 | TRBV15 | TRBD1
CASSFQGGRAKNIQYF | TGTGCCAGCAGCTTTCAAGGGGGCCGAGCCAAAAACATTCAGTACTTT | NA | TRBJ2-4 | TRBV5-4 | TRBD1
CASSLSGVLSYEQYF | TGTGCCAGCAGCCTCAGCGGGGTCCTCTCCTACGAGCAGTACTTC | NA | TRBJ2-7 | TRBV7-2 | TRBD2
CASASPGQGHYGYTF | TGTGCCAGCGCGTCACCGGGACAGGGGCACTATGGCTACACCTTC | NA | TRBJ1-2 | TRBV2 | TRBD1
CASSLESRAGGELFF | TGTGCCAGCAGCTTGGAGTCCAGGGCGGGGGGGGAGCTGTTTTTT | NA | TRBJ2-2 | TRBV5-4 | NA
CASSVGGWTGDTGELFF | TGTGCCAGCAGCGTAGGGGGGTGGACAGGAGACACCGGGGAGCTGTTTTTT | NA | TRBJ2-2 | TRBV9 | TRBD1
CASSLAGGPYEQYF | TGTGCCAGCAGCTTAGCGGGGGGCCCCTACGAGCAGTACTTC | few | TRBJ2-7 | TRBV14 | TRBD2
CASSTGINYGYTF | TGTGCCAGCAGTACAGGGATTAACTATGGCTACACCTTC | NA | TRBJ1-2 | TRBV6-4 | NA
CASWKGASVPNEQYF | TGTGCCAGCTGGAAGGGGGCTAGCGTCCCGAACGAGCAGTACTTC | NA | TRBJ2-7 | TRBV7-8 | NA
CSVSGQGGFRETQYF | TGCAGCGTATCAGGACAGGGCGGTTTTCGAGAGACCCAGTACTTC | NA | TRBJ2-5 | TRBV29-1 | TRBD1
CAASSGANVLTF | TGCGCCGCGTCATCTGGGGCCAACGTCCTGACTTTC | NA | TRBJ2-6 | TRBV5-1 | NA
CASPPRPGLAAQGDTQYF | TGTGCCAGCCCACCCCGTCCCGGACTAGCGGCGCAGGGAGATACGCAGTATTTT | NA | TRBJ2-3 | TRBV11-2 | TRBD2
CASSLEQVGEQYF | TGCGCCAGCAGCTTGGAACAGGTGGGCGAGCAGTACTTC | NA | TRBJ2-7 | TRBV5-1 | NA
CASSVQGSGNEKLFF | TGTGCCAGCAGCGTACAGGGGTCGGGGAATGAAAAACTGTTTTTT | NA | TRBJ1-4 | TRBV9 | NA
CASRGGSSSTDTQYF | TGTGCCAGCAGGGGGGGAAGCTCTAGCACAGATACGCAGTATTTT | few | TRBJ2-3 | TRBV27 | NA
CASSGQGSGANVLTF | TGTGCCAGCAGCGGACAGGGATCCGGGGCCAACGTCCTGACTTTC | few | TRBJ2-6 | TRBV2 | TRBD1
CASSLSTGLKYF | TGTGCCAGCAGCCTATCCACAGGGCTAAAGTACTTC | NA | TRBJ2-7 | TRBV28 | NA
CASSLRLQGWGNTEAFF | TGTGCCAGCAGCTTACGACTACAGGGGTGGGGGAACACTGAAGCTTTCTTT | few | TRBJ1-1 | TRBV5-6 | TRBD1
CASSTGTSGIETQYF | TGTGCCAGCAGCACGGGGACTAGCGGGATCGAGACCCAGTACTTC | NA | TRBJ2-5 | TRBV5-4 | TRBD2
CASRVTGTANTEAFF | TGTGCCAGCAGGGTAACCGGGACAGCGAACACTGAAGCTTTCTTT | NA | TRBJ1-1 | TRBV2 | TRBD1
CASSQSTGNTEAFF | TGTGCCAGCAGCCAATCGACAGGGAACACTGAAGCTTTCTTT | NA | TRBJ1-1 | TRBV16 | NA
CASSPRRENYGYTF | TGTGCCAGCAGTCCCCGAAGGGAGAACTATGGCTACACCTTC | NA | TRBJ1-2 | TRBV7-8 | NA
CASSIQSPSYEQYF | TGTGCCAGTAGTATTCAGTCCCCAAGCTACGAGCAGTACTTC | NA | TRBJ2-7 | TRBV19 | NA
CASSGQGYNEQFF | TGTGCTAGTTCGGGACAGGGGTACAATGAGCAGTTCTTC | NA | TRBJ2-1 | TRBV12-5 | TRBD1
CASSLASFMTSGLQETQYF | TGTGCCAGCAGCTTAGCCAGTTTTATGACTAGCGGTCTCCAAGAGACCCAGTACTTC | NA | TRBJ2-5 | TRBV7-2 | TRBD2
CASSPQGLNNSPLHF | TGTGCCAGCAGTCCCCAGGGTTTGAATAATTCACCCCTCCACTTT | few | TRBJ1-6 | TRBV2 | NA
CASRLHSGNTIYF | TGTGCCAGCAGACTACACTCTGGAAACACCATATATTTT | NA | TRBJ1-3 | TRBV6-5 | NA
CASSYPGQGNNEQFF | TGTGCCAGCAGTTACCCCGGACAGGGGAACAATGAGCAGTTCTTC | few | TRBJ2-1 | TRBV6-6 | TRBD1